The 10 T cell receptor beta chains presented below share a single source sample, sequenced in a study of T cells after yellow fever vaccination. TCRdb analysed the 5' RACE reads with MiXCR anew, one entry per CDR3 protein. Seen here are about 69,000 distinct CDR3 sequences, approximately 6.2% observed once, and the top ten hold roughly 2.2%. The sequences come from CD4+ T cells sorted from PBMCs, collected more than 13 days after the first yellow fever vaccination. Source of these receptors: a man between 18 and 35 years old who received the YFV17D yellow fever vaccine.

Ten or more counts support this clonotype. This sequence joins TRBV7-9 and TRBJ2-5; D may be TRBD1 (6 bases). CDR1 is SEHNR, CDR2 FQNEAQ, per germline (reference sequence). CDR3 length equals 14 residues. The V and J ends lost 2 bases and 4 bases respectively, with 11 bases between them. CDR3 in amino acids: CASSLLGRGETQYF. Here the CDR3 DNA reads TGTGCCAGCAGCTTACTTGGCAGGGGAGAGACCCAGTACTTC.

This clonotype is termed medium-sized. The J gene is TRBJ2-1, the V gene TRBV29-1; tentatively, D is TRBD2 (5 bases). The CDR3 extends over 14 amino acids. CDR1 and CDR2 from the germline V gene are SQVTM and ANQGSEA. Trimming stripped 5 bases from V and 7 bases from J, with 18 bases between. The CDR3 nucleotides are TGCAGCGTTTCCCGACCCCCGGGATTTAATGAGCAGTTCTTC. Amino acids: CSVSRPPGFNEQFF.

There are many counts of this clonotype. V is TRBV5-1 and J is TRBJ1-1, with unresolved D. The CDR3 is 14 amino acids. Trimming stripped 4 bases from V and 1 base from J, with 11 bases between. Germline V gives CDR1 SGHRS, CDR2 YFSETQ. CDR3 region: CASSPTRQNTEAFF. CDR3 in DNA: TGCGCCAGCAGCCCGACCCGGCAGAACACTGAAGCTTTCTTT.

In its sample, this clonotype was seen many times. The chain couples TRBV29-1 to TRBJ2-7; 7 bases are a match to TRBD1. This CDR3 has 13 amino acids. Germline CDR1 is SQVTM and CDR2 is ANQGSEA. Germline trimming cut 6 bases from V and 6 bases from J; bases unmatched to any gene: 11. The CDR3 DNA is TGCAGCGTGAAGACAGGGCCATCCCTCGAGCAGTACTTC. Amino acid sequence: CSVKTGPSLEQYF.

The chain has TRBV5-4 and TRBJ2-5; the D gene is possibly TRBD2 (5 bases). The V end was cut by 4 bases, the J end by 5 bases, with 12 bases between. Germline CDR1 is SGHNT and CDR2 is YYREEE (reference sequence). The CDR3 has 13 amino acids. The CDR3 region is CASSPPRVETQYF. The CDR3 region has the DNA TGTGCCAGCAGCCCCCCGAGGGTCGAGACCCAGTACTTC.

This clonotype was seen at least ten times. The chain is built from TRBV4-2 and TRBJ1-2; D is ambiguous. Germline loops: CDR1 LGHNA, CDR2 YNFKEQ. V was clipped by 10 bases and J by 4 bases, with 19 bases between them. The CDR3 has 14 residues. The chain's CDR3 is CATRVSTGPYGYTF. CDR3 DNA sequence: TGTGCCACTCGCGTGTCAACCGGGCCCTATGGCTACACCTTC.

Many counts were recorded for this clonotype. A read error may account for a junction end that differs from germline. The V and J genes are TRBV7-9 and TRBJ1-4; the D is unclear. Germline V gene lookup returns CDR1 SEHNR and CDR2 FQNEAQ (reference sequence). The CDR3 sequence is 14 residues long. The CDR3 DNA is TGTGCCAGCAGTTTAGATGCAACTAATGAAAAACTGTTTTTT. This gives the protein CASSLDATNEKLFF.

This clonotype was detected many times. This sequence joins TRBV6-5 and TRBJ2-7; 7 nucleotides line up with TRBD1. Germline CDR1 reads MNHEY; CDR2 reads SVGAGI. The ends lost 6 bases at V and 3 bases at J; junction bases unmatched: 8. CDR3 length: 14 amino acids. The DNA of the CDR3 is TGTGCCAGCAGGGCAACGGGACAGAACTACGAGCAGTACTTC. The encoded protein is CASRATGQNYEQYF.

This clonotype occurred many times. V gene TRBV12-3 or TRBV12-4 combines with J gene TRBJ2-7; TRBD1 agrees at 11 bases. Trimming cost V 5 bases and J 6 bases; bases outside gene matches: 0. The CDR3 is 12 residues long. CDR3 loop: CASSGTGGEQYV. The CDR3 DNA follows: TGTGCCAGCAGTGGGACAGGGGGCGAGCAGTACGTC.

This clonotype was counted ten times or more. V is TRBV7-9 and J is TRBJ2-3, with D perhaps matching TRBD1 or TRBD2 (6 bases each). The CDR3 is 13 residues long. Germline CDR1 reads SEHNR; CDR2 reads FQNEAQ (reference sequence). The V gene lost 7 bases and the J gene lost 4 bases, with 12 bases spanning the gap. CDR3 amino acids: CASTFRGADTQYF. CDR3 nucleotide sequence: TGTGCCAGCACCTTTAGGGGGGCAGATACGCAGTATTTT.